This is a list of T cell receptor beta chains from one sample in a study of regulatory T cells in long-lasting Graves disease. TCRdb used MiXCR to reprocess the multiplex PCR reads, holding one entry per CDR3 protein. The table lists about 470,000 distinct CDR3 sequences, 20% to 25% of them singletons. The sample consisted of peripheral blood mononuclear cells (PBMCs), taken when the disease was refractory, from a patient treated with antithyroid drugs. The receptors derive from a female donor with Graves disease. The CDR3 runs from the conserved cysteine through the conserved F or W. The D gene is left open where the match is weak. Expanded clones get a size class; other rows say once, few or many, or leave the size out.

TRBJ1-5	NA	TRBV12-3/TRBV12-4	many	TGTGCCAGCAGTTTAGCGGGCGCCATCAATCAGCCCCAGCATTTT	CASSLAGAINQPQHF
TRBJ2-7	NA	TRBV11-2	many	TGTGCCAGCAGCTTTGAGAGAAAGAGCGAGCAGTACTTC	CASSFERKSEQYF
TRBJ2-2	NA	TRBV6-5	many	TGTGCCAGCAGTTCCCTACCCGGGGAGCTGTTTTTT	CASSSLPGELFF
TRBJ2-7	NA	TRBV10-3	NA	TGTGCCAGCAGTGACGGAGACGTCAATATCGAGCAGTACTTC	CASSDGDVNIEQYF
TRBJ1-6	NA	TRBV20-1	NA	TGCAGTGCGAGCCCGTCAGGGAAAAATTCACCCCTCCACTTT	CSASPSGKNSPLHF
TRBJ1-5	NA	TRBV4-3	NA	TGCGCCAGCAGCCGGAACAGGGTTTTCCACCAGCCCCAGCATTTT	CASSRNRVFHQPQHF
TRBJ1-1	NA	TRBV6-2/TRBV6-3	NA	TGTGCCAGCAGTTACTCGGGGCAGGATGGGATGAACACTGAAGCTTTCTTT	CASSYSGQDGMNTEAFF
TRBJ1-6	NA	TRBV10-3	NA	TGTGCCATCAGAGCTACAGGGTTTGGCTCACCCCTCCACTTT	CAIRATGFGSPLHF
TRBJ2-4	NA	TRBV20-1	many	TGCAGTGCGAGATCAGGGATACTAGCCAAAAACATTCAGTACTTC	CSARSGILAKNIQYF
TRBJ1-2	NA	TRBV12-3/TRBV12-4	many	TGTGCCAGCAGTGGAACCGGGACACCCTATGGCTACACCTTC	CASSGTGTPYGYTF
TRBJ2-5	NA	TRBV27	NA	TGTGCCAGCAGATCCTTAGGACTCCTGCCCCAAGAGACCCAGTACTTC	CASRSLGLLPQETQYF
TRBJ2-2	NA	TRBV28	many	TGTGCCAGCAGTTTATCCGGGGACCCAGAGCTGTTTTTT	CASSLSGDPELFF
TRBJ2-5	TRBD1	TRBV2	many	TGTGCCAGCAGTGAATTCTGGGGACAGGGACAAGAGACCCAGTACTTC	CASSEFWGQGQETQYF
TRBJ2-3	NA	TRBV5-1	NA	TGCGCCAGCAGCTCGGAACCAGGCCTTCTTACAGATACGCAGTATTTT	CASSSEPGLLTDTQYF
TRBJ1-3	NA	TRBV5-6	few	TGTGCCAGCAGCCAGACAGGAGGTGGAAACACCATATATTTT	CASSQTGGGNTIYF
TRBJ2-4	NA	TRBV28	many	TGTGCCAGCAGTGGACCCCGGCAAAACATTCAGTACTTC	CASSGPRQNIQYF
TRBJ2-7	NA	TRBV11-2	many	TGTGCCAGCAGCTTAGGCGGTGCGGGTGAGCAGTACTTC	CASSLGGAGEQYF
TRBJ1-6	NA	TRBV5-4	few	TGTGCCAGCTCCTCCGGGCCGCATTCACCCCTCCACTTT	CASSSGPHSPLHF
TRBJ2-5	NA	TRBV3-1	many	TGTGCCAGCAGCCACTCGGACGGCGGGACTCAAGAGACCCAGTACTTC	CASSHSDGGTQETQYF
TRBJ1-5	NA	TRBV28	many	TGTGCCAGCAGCCGCAGGGTTAGCAATCAGCCCCAGCATTTT	CASSRRVSNQPQHF
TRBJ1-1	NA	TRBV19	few	TGTGCCAGTAGTATTGGGACCGAGATTAACACTGAAGCTTTCTTT	CASSIGTEINTEAFF
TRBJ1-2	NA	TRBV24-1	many	TGTGCCACCAGTGATTCCATCGGACCCGACGGGGACTACACCTTC	CATSDSIGPDGDYTF
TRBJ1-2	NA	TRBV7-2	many	TGTGCCAGCAGCTTAGCCCCCCTCCGAGGCTACACCTTC	CASSLAPLRGYTF
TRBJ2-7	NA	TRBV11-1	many	TGTGCCAGCAGCTTAGGTCCAGGGAACTACGAGCAGTACTTC	CASSLGPGNYEQYF
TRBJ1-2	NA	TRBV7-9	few	TGTGCCAGCAGCCCCTGGGGCGGCGTGGAGGCCTATGACTACACCTTC	CASSPWGGVEAYDYTF
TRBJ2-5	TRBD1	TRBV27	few	TGTGCCAGCAGTTTATGGGGGACAGGGGGCATGGAGACCCAGTACTTC	CASSLWGTGGMETQYF